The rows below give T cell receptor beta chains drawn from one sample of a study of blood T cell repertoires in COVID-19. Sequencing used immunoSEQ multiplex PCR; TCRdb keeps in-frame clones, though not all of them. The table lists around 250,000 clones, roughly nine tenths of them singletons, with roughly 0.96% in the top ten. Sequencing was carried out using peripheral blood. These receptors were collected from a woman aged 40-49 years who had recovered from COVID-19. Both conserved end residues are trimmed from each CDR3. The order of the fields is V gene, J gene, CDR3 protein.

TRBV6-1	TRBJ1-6	ASSEAGINSPLH
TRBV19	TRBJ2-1	ASSISGGRGNEQF
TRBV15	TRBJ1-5	ATSVQGDQPQH
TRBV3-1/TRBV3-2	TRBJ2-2	ASRATGTVNTGELF
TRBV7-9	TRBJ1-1	ASSSDKTAEAF
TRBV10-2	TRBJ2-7	ASTEESSGSYEQY
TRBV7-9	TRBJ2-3	ASSPRTGTTDTQY
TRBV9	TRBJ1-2	ASGDRGYGYT
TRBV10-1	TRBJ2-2	ASTAGLLNTGELF
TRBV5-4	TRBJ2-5	ASSLAPGQETQY
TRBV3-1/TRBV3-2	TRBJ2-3	ASSQMTSGTDTQY
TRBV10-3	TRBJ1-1	AISEQVNTEAF
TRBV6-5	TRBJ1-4	ASRAQGTNEKLF
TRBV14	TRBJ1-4	ASSQNSATNEKLF
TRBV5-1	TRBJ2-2	ASSLDGRGPTGELF
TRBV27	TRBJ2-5	ASSGLAGGKETQY
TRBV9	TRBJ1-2	ASSVRQGYNYGYT
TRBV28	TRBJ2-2	ASSSTGAINTGELF
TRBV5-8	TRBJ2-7	ASSSQAPSRYEQY
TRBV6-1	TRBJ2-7	ASGNGGDYEQY
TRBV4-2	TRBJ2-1	ASSQDQVGSYNEQF
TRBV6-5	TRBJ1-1	ASSLDLNTEAF
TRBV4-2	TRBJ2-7	ASSQDAGTGLPYEQY
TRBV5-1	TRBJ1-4	ASSLASRDRGEKLF
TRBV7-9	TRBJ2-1	ASSPRAGDEYNEQF
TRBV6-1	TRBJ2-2	ASSEVVGLAVTGELF
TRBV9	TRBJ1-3	ASSVDRDQSRGGNTIY
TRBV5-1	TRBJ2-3	ASSLSSPSTDTQY
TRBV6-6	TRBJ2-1	ASSPPSGNYNEQF
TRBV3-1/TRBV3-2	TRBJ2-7	ASSHTGTSGSYEQY
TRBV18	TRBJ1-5	ASSPGQGNNQPQH
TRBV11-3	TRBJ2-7	ASSSWGLAGESPSYEQY
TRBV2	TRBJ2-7	ASSEGRGTYEQY
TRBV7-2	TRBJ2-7	ASSQSGLGYRGEQY
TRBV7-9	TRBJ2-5	ASSFPLGGREETQY
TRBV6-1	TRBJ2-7	ASSEGTSRSYEQY
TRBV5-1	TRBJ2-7	ASSLGSGSSYEQY
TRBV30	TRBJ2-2	AWSSTGELF
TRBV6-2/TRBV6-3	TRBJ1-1	ASSTYGTEAF
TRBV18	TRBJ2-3	ASSPLAGVGDTQY
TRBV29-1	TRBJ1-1	SVVGTVNTEAF
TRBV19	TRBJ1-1	ASSFDRGNTEAF
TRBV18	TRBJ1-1	ASSPLERNTEAF
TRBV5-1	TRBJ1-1	ASSLESGNTEAF
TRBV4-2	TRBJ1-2	ASSQELNYGYT
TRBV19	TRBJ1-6	ASTASELGNSPLH
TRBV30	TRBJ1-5	AWSVPGSYSNQPQH
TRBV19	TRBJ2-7	ASSPRDSGSMSYEQY
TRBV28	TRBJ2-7	ASSFIGTGGYEQY
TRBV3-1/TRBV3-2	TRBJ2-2	ASSQAGGYAGELF
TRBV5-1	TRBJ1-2	ASSPYWGQGYGYT
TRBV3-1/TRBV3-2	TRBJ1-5	ASSQGQSNQPQH
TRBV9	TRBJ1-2	ASSAQQGPQGLCT
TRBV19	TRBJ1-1	ASSQPTGTQAF
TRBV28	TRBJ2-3	ASSLRQGILGADTQY
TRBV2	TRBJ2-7	ASSEALIRGSSYEQY
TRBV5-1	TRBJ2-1	ASSAGQGRDEQF